The next 11 T cell receptor beta chains were all read from a single sample in a study of regulatory T cells in long-lasting Graves disease. Time point of the sample: persistent/refractory GD, antithyroid drugs over 5 years with positive TRAb. Scientists built the TCR library using RNA that was extracted from PBMCs. According to the study, TCR beta libraries were built with iRepertoire HTBI primers and CDR3-region Arm-PCR. MiXCR, run by TCRdb on the multiplex PCR reads, gives a single entry per CDR3 protein. The table records about 400,000 distinct CDR3 sequences, roughly 20% of them present only once. Here the sequenced sample was peripheral blood mononuclear cells (PBMCs), taken when the disease was refractory, from a patient treated with antithyroid drugs. These receptors all come from a female donor with Graves disease.

The CDR3 bases are TGTGCCAGTAACTCGGGACTAGCTCGCACCGGGGAGCTGTTTTTT. Translating gives CASNSGLARTGELFF. The chain carries TRBV19 and TRBJ2-2; 9 bases are shared with TRBD2. The CDR3 totals 15 residues. CDR1 and CDR2 (germline): LNHDA, SQIVND (reference sequence). Losses at the gene ends were 7 bases for V and 4 bases for J; bases not matched to a gene: 7.

This clonotype has ten or more counts. V gene TRBV2 combines with J gene TRBJ1-5; D gene uncertain. This CDR3 contains 12 residues. Germline loops: CDR1 SNHLY, CDR2 FYNNEI. Between the trimmed V and J ends, which lost 5 bases and 4 bases, there was a span of 6 bases. The CDR3 region has the DNA TGTGCCAGCAGTCGATTAAATCAGCCCCAGCATTTT. This sequence encodes CASSRLNQPQHF.

This clonotype was counted between two and nine times. The chain recombines TRBV6-2 or TRBV6-3 with TRBJ2-1; 11 bases align to TRBD2. Per germline, CDR1 MNHEY and CDR2 SVGEGT. CDR3 length equals 15 residues. The trim removed 6 bases at V and 8 bases at J, leaving 9 bases unmatched. The CDR3: CASSYIAGGPDEQFF. The CDR3 DNA reads as TGTGCCAGCAGCTATATAGCGGGAGGGCCCGATGAGCAGTTCTTC.

Ten or more counts support this clonotype. This chain links TRBV28 with TRBJ1-1; no clear D. Germline-derived CDR1 and CDR2 are MDHEN and SYDVKM. The CDR3 has 14 amino acids. The V end was cut by 4 bases, the J end by 3 bases, with 12 bases between. The CDR3 spells CASSSPTWDTEAFF. In DNA form, the CDR3 reads TGTGCCAGCAGTTCCCCTACCTGGGACACTGAAGCTTTCTTT.

This clonotype was recorded a few times. The chain couples TRBV15 to TRBJ1-2; 7 bases map to TRBD1. Germline values: CDR1 LNHNV, CDR2 YYDKDF (reference sequence). The CDR3 has 17 amino acids. V lost 0 bases to trimming and J lost 6 bases; unmatched junction nucleotides: 13. CDR3 in amino acids: CATSRDRVGTGVDGYTF. CDR3 nucleotides: TGTGCCACCAGCAGAGATAGGGTTGGAACAGGGGTAGATGGCTACACCTTC.

This clonotype was found many times. The CDR3 coding sequence is TGTGCCAGCAGAGAGGGTGGACTCCAAGAGACCCAGTACTTC. Protein sequence: CASREGGLQETQYF. The chain uses TRBV2 and TRBJ2-5; tentatively, D is TRBD2 (5 bases). Germline V gene lookup returns CDR1 SNHLY and CDR2 FYNNEI. The V end was cut by 6 bases, the J end by 1 base, with 12 bases between. The CDR3 spans 14 residues.

This clonotype was counted at least ten times. The J gene is TRBJ1-2, the V gene TRBV6-1; 9 nucleotides agree with TRBD1. The germline gives CDR1 MNHNS, CDR2 SASEGT. The trim removed 7 bases at V and 3 bases at J, leaving 9 bases unmatched. The CDR3 is 15 residues long. The DNA for the CDR3 is TGTGCCAGCACCGAAGGTACAGGGGGCTACTATGGCTACACCTTC. Its protein is CASTEGTGGYYGYTF.

This clonotype was found many times. This chain connects TRBV19 to TRBJ1-5, with D perhaps matching TRBD1 (5 bases). Germline values: CDR1 LNHDA, CDR2 SQIVND (reference sequence). The CDR3 runs 13 residues. Trimming removed 3 bases from V and 6 bases from J, with 9 bases in between. This CDR3 reads CASSMRGGQPQHF. The CDR3 nucleotides are TGTGCCAGTAGTATGCGCGGGGGTCAGCCCCAGCATTTT.

The rearrangement joins TRBV19 to TRBJ2-2; the D is unclear. Germline V CDR1 and CDR2: LNHDA, SQIVND (reference sequence). The CDR3 sequence is 14 residues long. V was pared by 3 bases and J by 4 bases, with 9 bases between. CDR3 sequence reads: CASSIGQSTGELFF. The CDR3, as DNA: TGTGCCAGTAGTATTGGGCAATCCACCGGGGAGCTGTTTTTT.

The J gene is TRBJ2-3, the V gene TRBV7-2; the match to TRBD2 covers 10 bases. Trimming removed 0 bases from V and 5 bases from J; junction bases left unmatched: 5. The CDR3 extends over 16 amino acids. CDR1 is SGHTA and CDR2 is FQGNSA in the germline V gene. The CDR3 region is CASSLAPSGSQDTQYF. The CDR3 DNA follows: TGTGCCAGCAGCTTAGCCCCTAGCGGGAGTCAAGATACGCAGTATTTT.

V usage is TRBV10-3 and J usage is TRBJ2-7; 7 bases map to TRBD2. Trimming cost V 0 bases and J 7 bases; bases outside gene matches: 0. This CDR3 contains 12 residues. Looked up from germline, CDR1 is ENHRY and CDR2 is SYGVKD. This CDR3 reads CAISESAGEQYF. As DNA, the CDR3 is TGTGCCATCAGTGAGTCAGCGGGGGAGCAGTACTTC.